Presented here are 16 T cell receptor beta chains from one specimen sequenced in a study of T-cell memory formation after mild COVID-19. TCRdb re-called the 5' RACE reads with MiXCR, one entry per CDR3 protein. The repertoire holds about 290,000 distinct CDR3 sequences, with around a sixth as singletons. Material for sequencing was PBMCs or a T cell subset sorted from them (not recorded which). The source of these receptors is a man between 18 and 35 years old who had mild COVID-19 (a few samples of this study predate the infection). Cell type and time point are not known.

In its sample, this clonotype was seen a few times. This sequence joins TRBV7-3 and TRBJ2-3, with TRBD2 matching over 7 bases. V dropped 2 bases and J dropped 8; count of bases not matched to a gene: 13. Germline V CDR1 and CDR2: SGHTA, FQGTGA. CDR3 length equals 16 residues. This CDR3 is CASSLERTGGARTQYF. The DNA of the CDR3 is TGTGCCAGCAGCTTAGAGAGGACGGGGGGAGCACGTACGCAGTATTTT.

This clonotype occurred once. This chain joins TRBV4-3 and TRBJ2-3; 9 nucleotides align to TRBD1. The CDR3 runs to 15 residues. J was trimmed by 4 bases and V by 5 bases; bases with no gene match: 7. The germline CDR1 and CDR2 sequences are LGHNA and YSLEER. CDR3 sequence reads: CASSTQGAPADTQYF. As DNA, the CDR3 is TGCGCCAGCAGCACACAGGGGGCCCCGGCAGATACGCAGTATTTT.

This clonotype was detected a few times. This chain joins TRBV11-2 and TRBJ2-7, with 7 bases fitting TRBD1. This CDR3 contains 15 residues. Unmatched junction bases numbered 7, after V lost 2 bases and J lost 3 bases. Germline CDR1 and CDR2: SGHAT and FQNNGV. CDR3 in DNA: TGTGCCAGCAGCTTAACGGCAGGGGGTAACTACGAGCAGTACGTC. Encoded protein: CASSLTAGGNYEQYV.

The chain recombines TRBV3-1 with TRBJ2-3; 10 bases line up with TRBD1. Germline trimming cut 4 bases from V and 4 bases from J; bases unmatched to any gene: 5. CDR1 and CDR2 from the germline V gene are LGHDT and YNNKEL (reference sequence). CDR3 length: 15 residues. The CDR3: CASSLTTGGPDTQYF. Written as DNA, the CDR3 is TGTGCCAGCAGCCTTACGACAGGGGGCCCAGATACGCAGTATTTT.

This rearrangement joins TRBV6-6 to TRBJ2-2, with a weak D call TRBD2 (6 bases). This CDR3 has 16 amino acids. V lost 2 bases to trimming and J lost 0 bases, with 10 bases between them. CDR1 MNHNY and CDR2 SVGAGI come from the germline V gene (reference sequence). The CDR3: CASSYRGTPNTGELFF. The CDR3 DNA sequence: TGTGCCAGCAGTTACAGAGGGACTCCGAACACCGGGGAGCTGTTTTTT.

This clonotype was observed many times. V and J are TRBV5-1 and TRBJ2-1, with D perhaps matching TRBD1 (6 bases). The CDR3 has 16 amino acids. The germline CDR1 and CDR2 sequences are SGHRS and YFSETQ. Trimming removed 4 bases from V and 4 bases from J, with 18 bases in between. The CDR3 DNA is TGCGCCAGCAGCCAGGATCCGGGACATGGGTACAATGAGCAGTTCTTC. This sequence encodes CASSQDPGHGYNEQFF.

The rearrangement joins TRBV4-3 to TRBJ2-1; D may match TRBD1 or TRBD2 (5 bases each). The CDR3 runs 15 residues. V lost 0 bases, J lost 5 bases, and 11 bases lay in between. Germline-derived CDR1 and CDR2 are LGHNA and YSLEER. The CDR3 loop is CASSQDFRGHNEQFF. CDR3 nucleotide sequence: TGCGCCAGCAGCCAAGATTTTAGGGGACACAATGAGCAGTTCTTC.

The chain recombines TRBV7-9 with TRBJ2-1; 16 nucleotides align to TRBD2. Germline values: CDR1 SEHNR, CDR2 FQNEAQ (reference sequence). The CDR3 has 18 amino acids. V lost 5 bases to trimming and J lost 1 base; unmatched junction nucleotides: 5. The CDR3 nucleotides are TGTGCCAGCAGCCAAGGGACTAGCGGGGGGGCTTCCTACAATGAGCAGTTCTTC. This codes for CASSQGTSGGASYNEQFF.

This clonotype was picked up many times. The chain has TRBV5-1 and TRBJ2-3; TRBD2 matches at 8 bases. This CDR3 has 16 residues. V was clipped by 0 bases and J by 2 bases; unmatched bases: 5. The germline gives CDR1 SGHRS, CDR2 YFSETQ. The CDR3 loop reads CASSLEPTSATDTQYF. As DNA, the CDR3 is TGCGCCAGCAGCTTGGAGCCGACTAGCGCCACAGATACGCAGTATTTT.

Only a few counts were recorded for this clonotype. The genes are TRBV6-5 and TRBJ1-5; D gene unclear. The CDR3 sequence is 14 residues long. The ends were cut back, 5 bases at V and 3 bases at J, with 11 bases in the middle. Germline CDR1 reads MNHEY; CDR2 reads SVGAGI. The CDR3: CASSPAGSNQPQHF. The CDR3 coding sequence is TGTGCCAGCAGTCCAGCGGGATCCAATCAGCCCCAGCATTTT.

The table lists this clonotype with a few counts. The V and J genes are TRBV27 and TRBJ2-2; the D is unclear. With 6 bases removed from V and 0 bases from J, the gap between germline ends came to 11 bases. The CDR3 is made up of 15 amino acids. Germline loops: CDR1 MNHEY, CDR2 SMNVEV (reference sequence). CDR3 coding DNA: TGTGCCAGCAGCACAAGTCTTACGAACACCGGGGAGCTGTTTTTT. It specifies CASSTSLTNTGELFF.

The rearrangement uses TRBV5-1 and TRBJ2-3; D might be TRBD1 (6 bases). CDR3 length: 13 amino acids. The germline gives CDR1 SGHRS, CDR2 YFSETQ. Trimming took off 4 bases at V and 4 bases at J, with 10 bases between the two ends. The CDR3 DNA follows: TGCGCCAGCAGCCAAACAGGGTCAGATACGCAGTATTTT. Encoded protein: CASSQTGSDTQYF.

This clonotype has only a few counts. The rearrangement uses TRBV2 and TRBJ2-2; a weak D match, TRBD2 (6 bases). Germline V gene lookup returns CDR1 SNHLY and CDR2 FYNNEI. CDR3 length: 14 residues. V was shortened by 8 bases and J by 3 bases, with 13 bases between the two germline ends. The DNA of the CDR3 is TGTGCCAGCCGGGAGTGGGCTGACACCGGGGAGCTGTTTTTT. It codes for CASREWADTGELFF.

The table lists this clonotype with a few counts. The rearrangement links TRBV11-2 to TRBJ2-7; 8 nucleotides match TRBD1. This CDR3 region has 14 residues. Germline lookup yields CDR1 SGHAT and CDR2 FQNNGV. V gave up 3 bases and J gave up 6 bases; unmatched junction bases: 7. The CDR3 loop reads CASSFGQGAFEQYV. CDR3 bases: TGTGCCAGCAGCTTCGGACAGGGAGCTTTCGAGCAGTACGTC.

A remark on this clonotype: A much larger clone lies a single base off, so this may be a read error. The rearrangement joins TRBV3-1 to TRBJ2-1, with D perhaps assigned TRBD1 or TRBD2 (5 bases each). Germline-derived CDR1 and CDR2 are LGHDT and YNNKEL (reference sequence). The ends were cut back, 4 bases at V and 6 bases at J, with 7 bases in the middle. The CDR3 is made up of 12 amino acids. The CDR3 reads CASSRGSNEQFF. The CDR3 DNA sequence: TGTGCCAGCAGCCGGGGGTCCAATGAGCAGTTCTTC.

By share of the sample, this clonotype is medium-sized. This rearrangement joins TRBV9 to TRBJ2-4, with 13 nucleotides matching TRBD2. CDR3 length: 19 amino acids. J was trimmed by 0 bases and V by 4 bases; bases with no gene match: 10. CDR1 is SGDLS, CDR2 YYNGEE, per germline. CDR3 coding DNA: TGTGCCAGCAGCCCGACTAGCGGGGGGTCCCTCGTAGCCAAAAACATTCAGTACTTC. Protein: CASSPTSGGSLVAKNIQYF.